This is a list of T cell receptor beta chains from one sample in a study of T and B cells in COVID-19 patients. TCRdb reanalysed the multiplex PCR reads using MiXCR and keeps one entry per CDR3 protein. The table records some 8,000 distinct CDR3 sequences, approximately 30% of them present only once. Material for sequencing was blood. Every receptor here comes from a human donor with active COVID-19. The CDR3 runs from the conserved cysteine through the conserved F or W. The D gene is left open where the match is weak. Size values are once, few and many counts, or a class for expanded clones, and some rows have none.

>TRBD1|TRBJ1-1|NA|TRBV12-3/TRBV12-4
TGTGCCAGCAGGGCCAGGGGGGGGAACACTGAAGCTTTCTTT
CASRARGGNTEAFF
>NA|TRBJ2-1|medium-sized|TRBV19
TGTGCCAGTAGTATAGACGAGGGGGGGGGGGGATCCTACAATGAGCAGTTCTTC
CASSIDEGGGGSYNEQFF
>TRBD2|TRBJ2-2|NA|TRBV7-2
TGTGCCAGCAGCTTACCTAAGGGAGGGTGGAACACCGGGGAGCTGTTTTTT
CASSLPKGGWNTGELFF
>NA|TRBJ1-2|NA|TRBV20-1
TGCAGACCCGTGCCCCATAGAACGGGCCGTGGCTACACCTTC
CRPVPHRTGRGYTF
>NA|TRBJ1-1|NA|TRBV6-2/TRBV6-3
TGTGCCAGCAGTTACCCGCCGGTTGAAGCTTTCTTT
CASSYPPVEAFF
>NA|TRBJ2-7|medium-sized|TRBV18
TGTGCCAGCTCACCCGAACAGGGTTACGAGCAGTACTTC
CASSPEQGYEQYF
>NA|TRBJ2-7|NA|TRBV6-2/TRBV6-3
TGTGCCAGCAGTCCCCACTACGAGCAGTACTTC
CASSPHYEQYF
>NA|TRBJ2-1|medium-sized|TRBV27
TGTGCCAGCAGCTTAAATGGGCCCATAGCGCAGTTCTTC
CASSLNGPIAQFF
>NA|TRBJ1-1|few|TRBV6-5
TGTGCCAGCAGCCTATTGGTGAACACTGAAGCTTTCTTT
CASSLLVNTEAFF
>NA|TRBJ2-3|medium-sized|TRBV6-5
TGTGCCACAGGGGGGATAGATACGCAGTATTTT
CATGGIDTQYF
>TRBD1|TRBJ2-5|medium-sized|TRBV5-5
TGTGCCAGCAAGACGTGGACAGGACGTGGAGAGACCCAGTACTTC
CASKTWTGRGETQYF
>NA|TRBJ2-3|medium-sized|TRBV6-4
TGTGCCAGCAGTGACTCGAAAGGGGGGACAGATACGCAGTATTTT
CASSDSKGGTDTQYF
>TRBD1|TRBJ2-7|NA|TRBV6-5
TGTGCCAGCAGTTTGGACAGGGGGCACAACCGGCAGTACTTC
CASSLDRGHNRQYF
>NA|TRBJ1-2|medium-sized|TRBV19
TGTGCCAGTAGTATAACAGACACCAAGAGCTACACCTTC
CASSITDTKSYTF
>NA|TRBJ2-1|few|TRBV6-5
TGTGCCAGCAGGATCGGGGGTATTACAAATGAGCAGTTCTTC
CASRIGGITNEQFF
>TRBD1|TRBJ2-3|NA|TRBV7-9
TGTGCCAGCAGCTCCCAGGGGGACGATGGCACAGATACGCAGTATTTT
CASSSQGDDGTDTQYF
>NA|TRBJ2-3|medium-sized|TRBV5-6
TGTGCCAGCAGCGAGTGGGGATTATTAGCAGATACGCAGTATTTT
CASSEWGLLADTQYF
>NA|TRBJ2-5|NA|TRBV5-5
TGTGCCAGCAGCCCCGGGACGCTGGAGACCCAGTACTTC
CASSPGTLETQYF
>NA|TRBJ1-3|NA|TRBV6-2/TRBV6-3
TGTGCCAGCAGTTACTCGCGGAACTCTGGAAACACCATATATTTT
CASSYSRNSGNTIYF
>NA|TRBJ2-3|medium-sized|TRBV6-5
TGTGCCAGCAGAATACCGACACTGAATACGCAGTATTTT
CASRIPTLNTQYF
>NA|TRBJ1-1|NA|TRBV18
TGTGCCAGCTCATCCGCCGCGCCAGGCTGGGGGGACACTGAAGCTTTCTTT
CASSSAAPGWGDTEAFF
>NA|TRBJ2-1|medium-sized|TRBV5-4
TGTGCCAGCAGCTTCGACCCCTCCTCCTACAATGAGCAGTTCTTC
CASSFDPSSYNEQFF
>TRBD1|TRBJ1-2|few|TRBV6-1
TGTGCCAGCAGTACCGAGGGGACAGGCTATGGCTACACCTTC
CASSTEGTGYGYTF
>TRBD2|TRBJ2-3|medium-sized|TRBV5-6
TGTGCCAGCAGCTGGACTAGCGGGACAGATACGCAGTATTTT
CASSWTSGTDTQYF
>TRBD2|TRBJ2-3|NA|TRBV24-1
TGTGCCACCAGTGATTTGAGCGGGGGGGCCGGTGATACGCAGTATTTT
CATSDLSGGAGDTQYF
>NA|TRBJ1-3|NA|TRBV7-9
TGTGCCAGCAGCTTAGGGACAGACGGAAACACCATATATTTT
CASSLGTDGNTIYF
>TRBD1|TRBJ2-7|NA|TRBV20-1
TGCAGTGCTAAAGGCCCGACAGGGAATCGCGGCGAGCAGTACTTC
CSAKGPTGNRGEQYF
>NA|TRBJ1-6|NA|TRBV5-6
TGTGCCAGCAGCCCCCGGGGGCTCCTAAGCAAATCACCCCTCCACTTT
CASSPRGLLSKSPLHF
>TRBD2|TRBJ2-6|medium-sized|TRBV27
TGTGCCAGCAGTTTGTCCGGGGGGGTCGTCCTGACTTTC
CASSLSGGVVLTF
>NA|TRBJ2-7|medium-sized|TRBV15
TGTGCCACCAGCAGGGGCCGTTCGAGCTCCTACGAGCAGTACTTC
CATSRGRSSSYEQYF
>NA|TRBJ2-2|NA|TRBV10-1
TGCGCCAGCAGGGGACCCCCCCGGGGTGCAACCGGGGAGCTGTTTTTT
CASRGPPRGATGELFF
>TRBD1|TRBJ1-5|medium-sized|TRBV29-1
TGCAGCGGGGGACAGGGGGTAGGACAGCCCCAGCATTTT
CSGGQGVGQPQHF
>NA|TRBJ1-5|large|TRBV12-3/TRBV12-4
TGTGCCAGCAGACCAGACACGGGGGGCAATCAGCCCCAGCATTTT
CASRPDTGGNQPQHF
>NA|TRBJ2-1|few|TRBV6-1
TGTGCCAGCAGTGAAGGGGGGGCCTCCTACAATGAGCAGTTCTTC
CASSEGGASYNEQFF
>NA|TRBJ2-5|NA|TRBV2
TGTGCCAGCAGGGGTGGCCTAGCCTTACACGGGACCCAGTACTTC
CASRGGLALHGTQYF
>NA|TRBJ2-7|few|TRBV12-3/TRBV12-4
TGTGCCAGCAGTCCCCTCCTGACAAGGCGTCAGCAGTACTTC
CASSPLLTRRQQYF
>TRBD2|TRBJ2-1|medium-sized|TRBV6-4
TGTGCCAGCAGTGACGGGACTAGCGAGTACAATGAGCAGTTCTTC
CASSDGTSEYNEQFF
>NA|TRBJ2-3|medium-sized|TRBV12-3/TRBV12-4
TGTGCCAGCAGTTCACAAATAGTTAGCCTGGCAGATACGCAGTATTTT
CASSSQIVSLADTQYF
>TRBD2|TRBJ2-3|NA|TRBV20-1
TGCAGTGCAGGAGAAGCGGGGAGCACAGATACGCAGTATTTT
CSAGEAGSTDTQYF
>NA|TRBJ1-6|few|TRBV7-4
TGTGCCAGCAGCCCCTCTCGGAATTCACCCCTCCACTTT
CASSPSRNSPLHF
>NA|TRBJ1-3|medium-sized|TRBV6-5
TGTGCCAGCAGTTACAGCCCCCCGACAGGAAACACCATATATTTT
CASSYSPPTGNTIYF
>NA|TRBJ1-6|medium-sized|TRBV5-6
TGTGCCAGCAGCTTGAGGACCGTACGGGCACGGAATTCACCCCTCCACTTT
CASSLRTVRARNSPLHF
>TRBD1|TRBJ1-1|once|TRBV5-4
TGTGCCAGCAGCTCCGGACAGGCCACTGAAGCTTTCTTT
CASSSGQATEAFF
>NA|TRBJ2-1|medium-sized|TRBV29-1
TGCAGCGTTGAAGGCGGGGACTCCTACAATGAGCAGTTCTTC
CSVEGGDSYNEQFF
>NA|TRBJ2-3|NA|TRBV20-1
TGCAGTGCTAGTCGCGGGCTGGGCTTAGAGTATTTT
CSASRGLGLEYF
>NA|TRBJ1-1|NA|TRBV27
TGTGCCAGCAGACTCGGACAGACTGAAGCTTTCTTT
CASRLGQTEAFF
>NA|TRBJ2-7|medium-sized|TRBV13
TGTGCCAGCAGCTTAGGCCTAGGGAGCTACGAGCAGTACTTC
CASSLGLGSYEQYF
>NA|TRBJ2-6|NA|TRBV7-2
TGTGCCAGCAGCCTCCTTGGACGGAGCTCTGGGGCCAACGTCCTGACTTTC
CASSLLGRSSGANVLTF
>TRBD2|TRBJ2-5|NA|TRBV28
TGTGCAAGCGGGACTAGTAGAGAGACCCAGTACTTC
CASGTSRETQYF
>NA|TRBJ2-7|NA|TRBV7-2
TGTGCCAGCAGCTTTGTGGAGGGAAACTCCTACGAGCAGTACTTC
CASSFVEGNSYEQYF
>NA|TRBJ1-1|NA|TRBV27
TGTGCCAGCAGTTTATCTCTCCTCGCTGAAGCTTTCTTT
CASSLSLLAEAFF
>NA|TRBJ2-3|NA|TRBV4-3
TGCGCCAGCAGTACGAGGAGATTGGCTTATACGCAGTATTTT
CASSTRRLAYTQYF
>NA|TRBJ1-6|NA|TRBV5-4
TGTGCCAGCAGTTACACCATCGGGGAAATTAATTCACCCCTCCACTTT
CASSYTIGEINSPLHF
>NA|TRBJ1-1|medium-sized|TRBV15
TGTGCCACCAGCAGAGATCAAGAGGGTAACACTGAAGCTTTCTTT
CATSRDQEGNTEAFF
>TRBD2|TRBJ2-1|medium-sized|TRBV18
TGTGCCAGCTCACCACTGGCGGCTAGCGGGGGCAATGAGCAGTTCTTC
CASSPLAASGGNEQFF
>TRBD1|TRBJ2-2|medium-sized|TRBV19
TGTGCCAGTAGTATAATTCGGACAGGGGGTTTCGGGGAGCTGTTTTTT
CASSIIRTGGFGELFF
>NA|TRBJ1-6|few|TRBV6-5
TGTGCCAGCAGTGAGGATTTGGGATTCTCCTATAATTCACCCCTCCACTTT
CASSEDLGFSYNSPLHF